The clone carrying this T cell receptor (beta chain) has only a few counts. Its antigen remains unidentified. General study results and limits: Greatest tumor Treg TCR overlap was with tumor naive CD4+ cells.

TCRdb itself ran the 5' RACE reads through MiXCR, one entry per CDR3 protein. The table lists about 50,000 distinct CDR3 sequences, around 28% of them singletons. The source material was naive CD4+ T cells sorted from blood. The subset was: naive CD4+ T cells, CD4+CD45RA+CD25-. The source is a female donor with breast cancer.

Here the CDR3 reads CASSSGQKNQPQHF. DNA of the CDR3: TGTGCCAGCAGCTCGGGACAGAAAAATCAGCCCCAGCATTTT. This sequence joins TRBV27 and TRBJ1-5, with 7 nucleotides matching TRBD1. This CDR3 is 14 amino acids long. Unmatched junction bases numbered 6, after V lost 6 bases and J lost 4 bases. The germline gives CDR1 MNHEY, CDR2 SMNVEV (reference sequence).